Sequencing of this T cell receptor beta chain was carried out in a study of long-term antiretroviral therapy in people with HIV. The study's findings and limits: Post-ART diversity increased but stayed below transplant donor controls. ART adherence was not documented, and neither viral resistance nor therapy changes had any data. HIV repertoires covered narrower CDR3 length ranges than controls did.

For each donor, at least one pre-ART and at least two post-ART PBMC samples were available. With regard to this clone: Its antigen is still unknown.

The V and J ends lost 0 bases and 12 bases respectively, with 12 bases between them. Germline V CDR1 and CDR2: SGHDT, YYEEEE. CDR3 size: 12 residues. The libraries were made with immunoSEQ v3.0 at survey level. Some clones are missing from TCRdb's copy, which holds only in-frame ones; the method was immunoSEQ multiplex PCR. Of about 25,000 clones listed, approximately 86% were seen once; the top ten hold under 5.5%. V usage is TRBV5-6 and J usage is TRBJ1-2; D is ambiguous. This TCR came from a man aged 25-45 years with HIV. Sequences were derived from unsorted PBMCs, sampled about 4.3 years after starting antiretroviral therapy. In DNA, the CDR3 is TGTGCCAGCAGCTTGGGGGATCGGATGGACACCTTC. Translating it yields CASSLGDRMDTF.